This T cell receptor (beta chain) was captured by sequencing in a study of vaccination effects on CD4 cells after COVID-19 (dated by TCRdb to between 2020 and 2023). General notes on the study: Three convalescent patients were sampled early (day +14) and late (day +241, +227, +161 respectively) after vaccination. A total of more than 8 COVID-19 convalescent patients and 4 SARS-CoV-2-naive healthy vaccine recipients were included in the full study. Across the study, the median time from the second dose to post-vaccine sampling was 72 days (range 14 to 241). In the study, cultures from other donors were sequenced using the Oncomine TCR Beta short-read assay on an Illumina iSeq 100. SARS-CoV-2 spike-specific CD4+ TCR repertoires from before and after mRNA vaccination were compared in COVID-19 convalescent patients and in infection-naive vaccine recipients. What the study reported, not specific to this receptor: Both infection-induced and vaccine-induced clones contracted markedly at late post-vaccination timepoints, which is consistent with waning T cell responses. Among convalescent patients, the spike-reactive repertoire after vaccination was made up mainly of new vaccine-induced clones that were largely distinct from the clones induced by infection. Limitations of the study were the small number of convalescent patients and the absence of early post-infection timepoints.

The method was the immunoSEQ multiplex PCR assay. DNA from the CD4+ T cells that had been cultured and isolated underwent TCR beta CDR3 sequencing. On the study's bioinformatics: Non-productive TCR sequences were discarded, and reads were trimmed to the CDR3 region, with only CDR3s of 7 or more amino acids retained. Antigen-specific clonotypes were identified using the MANAFEST web app by comparison of expansion in peptide wells against reference cultures. To be called positive, a clone needed expansion at FDR<0.05 compared with the reference and with all other wells, an odds ratio greater than 5, and a frequency greater than 0.1% in two replicate wells. Clonotypes significantly expanded in SARS-CoV-2 spike wells and in at least one common cold coronavirus spike condition were defined as cross-reactive. Using the stringdist R package, CDR3 similarity was measured by Levenshtein distance, and unrooted trees were constructed with ape in R 3.6.1. TCRdb provides this immuneACCESS table in a form limited to in-frame rearrangements. Some clones are lacking; in checked studies, under half of them reflect an unresolved V gene, and why the rest are absent is not known. That table furnishes V, J and clone size, whereas the DNA furnished D and trimming. The table for this sample lists about 14,000 clones; around three quarters of them were counted only once. Together, the top ten hold around 17% of the sample.

Details on this clone: Its recognized antigen is unknown. Base-call qualities are not available, and no considerably larger clone is one nucleotide away.

Germline trimming: 9 bases from V, 5 bases from J; junction bases outside gene matches: 8. The CDR3, cysteine through phenylalanine, is 13 amino acids long. Just the 39-base CDR3 DNA is kept, in frame starting at base 1. In the ViraFEST assay, PBMC were stimulated with viral peptide pools, and antigen-specific CD4+ T cell clonotypes were then identified by expansion using TCR sequencing. After around ten days of culture, CD4+ T cells were isolated with the EasySep CD4+ T cell isolation kit. Convalescent patients had PCR-confirmed SARS-CoV-2 infection between March and December 2020, before Alpha, Beta and Delta variants emerged in the United States. Each participant got two doses of an mRNA SARS-CoV-2 vaccine, either BNT162b2 or mRNA-1273. About 2 million PBMC per well were cultured in IMDM with about 4.5% human AB serum, 10 IU/ml IL-2 and gentamicin, plus 10 ug/ml peptides. On days 3 and 7, half of the culture medium was replaced with fresh IL-2-containing medium. Unless otherwise noted, each peptide stimulation condition was cultured in triplicate wells. PBMC were separated from whole blood using Ficoll-Paque Plus gradient centrifugation and were then either cryopreserved at -140C or used fresh. Overlapping peptide pools spanned the spike proteins of SARS-CoV-2 and the common cold coronaviruses HCoV-NL63, HCoV-OC43 and HCoV-229E. The QIAamp micro DNA kit was used to extract genomic DNA from the cultured CD4+ T cells.

The material was CD4+ T cells from PBMCs cultured with SARS-CoV-2 spike peptides, obtained after COVID-19 vaccination. The cell subset or site label corresponds to: SARS-CoV-2 spike overlapping peptide pool stimulation. The TCR originated in a human donor who had a prior SARS-CoV-2 infection. The chain employs TRBV12-3 or TRBV12-4 and TRBJ1-1, with 8 junctional bases fitting TRBD1. CDR3 loop: CASLQGGGTEAFF. The DNA sequence reads TGTGCCAGTCTACAGGGGGGTGGGACTGAAGCTTTCTTT.